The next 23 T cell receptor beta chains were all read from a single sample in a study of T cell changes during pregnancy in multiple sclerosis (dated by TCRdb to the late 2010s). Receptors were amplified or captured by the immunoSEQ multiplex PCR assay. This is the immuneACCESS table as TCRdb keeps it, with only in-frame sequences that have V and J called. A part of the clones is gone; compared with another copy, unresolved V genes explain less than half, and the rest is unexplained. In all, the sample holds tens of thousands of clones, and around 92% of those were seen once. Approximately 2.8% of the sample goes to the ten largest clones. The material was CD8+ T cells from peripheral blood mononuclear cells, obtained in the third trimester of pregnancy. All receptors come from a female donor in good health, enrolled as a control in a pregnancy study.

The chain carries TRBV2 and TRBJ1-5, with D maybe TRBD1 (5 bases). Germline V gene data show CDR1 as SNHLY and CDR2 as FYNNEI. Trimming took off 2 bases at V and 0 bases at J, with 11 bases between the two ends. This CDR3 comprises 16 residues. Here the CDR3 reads CASSEWGADSNQPQHF. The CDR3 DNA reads TGTGCCAGCAGTGAATGGGGCGCAGATAGCAATCAGCCCCAGCATTTT.

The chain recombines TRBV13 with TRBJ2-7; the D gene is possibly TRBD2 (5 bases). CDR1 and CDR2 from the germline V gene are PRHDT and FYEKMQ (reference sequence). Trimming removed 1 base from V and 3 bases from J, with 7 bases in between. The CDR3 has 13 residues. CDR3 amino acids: CASSLETSYEQYF. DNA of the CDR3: TGTGCCAGCAGCTTAGAAACTAGCTACGAGCAGTACTTC.

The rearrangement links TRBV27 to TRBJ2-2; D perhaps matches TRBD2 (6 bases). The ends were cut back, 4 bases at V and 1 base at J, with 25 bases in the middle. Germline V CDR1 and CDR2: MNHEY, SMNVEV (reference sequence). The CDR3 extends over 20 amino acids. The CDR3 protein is CASSSRQLLPGAQNTGELFF. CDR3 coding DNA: TGTGCCAGCAGTTCCCGCCAACTACTGCCGGGAGCTCAGAACACCGGGGAGCTGTTTTTT.

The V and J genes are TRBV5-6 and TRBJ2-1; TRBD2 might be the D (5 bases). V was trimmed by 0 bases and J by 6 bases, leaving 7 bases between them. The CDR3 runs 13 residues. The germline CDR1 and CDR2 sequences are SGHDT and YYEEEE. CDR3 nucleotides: TGTGCCAGCAGCTTGGAGGGAGCCAATGAGCAGTTCTTC. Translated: CASSLEGANEQFF.

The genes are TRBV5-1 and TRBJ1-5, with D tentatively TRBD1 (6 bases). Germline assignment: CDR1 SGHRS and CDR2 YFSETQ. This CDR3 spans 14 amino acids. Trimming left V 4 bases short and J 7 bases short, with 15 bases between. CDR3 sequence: CASSPTGLRQPQHF. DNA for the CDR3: TGCGCCAGCAGCCCTACAGGGTTGCGACAGCCCCAGCATTTT.

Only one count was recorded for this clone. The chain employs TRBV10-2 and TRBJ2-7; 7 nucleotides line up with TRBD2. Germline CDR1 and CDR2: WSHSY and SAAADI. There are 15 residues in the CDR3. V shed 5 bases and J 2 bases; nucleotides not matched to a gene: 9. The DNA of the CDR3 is TGCGCCAGCAGTTCAGTAGGCGGGAGCACCTACGAGCAGTACTTC. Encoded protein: CASSSVGGSTYEQYF.

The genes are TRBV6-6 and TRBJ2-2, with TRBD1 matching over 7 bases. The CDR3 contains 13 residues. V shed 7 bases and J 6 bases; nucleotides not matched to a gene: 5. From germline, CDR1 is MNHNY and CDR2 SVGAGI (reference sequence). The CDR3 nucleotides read TGTGCCAGCACCGACAGGGCAGCCGGGGAGCTGTTTTTT. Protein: CASTDRAAGELFF.

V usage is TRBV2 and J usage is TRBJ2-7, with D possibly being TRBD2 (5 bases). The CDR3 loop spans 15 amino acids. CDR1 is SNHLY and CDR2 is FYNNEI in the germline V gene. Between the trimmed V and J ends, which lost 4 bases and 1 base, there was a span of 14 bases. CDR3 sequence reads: CASSAGRGSSYEQYF. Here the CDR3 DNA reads TGTGCCAGCAGTGCCGGACGGGGTTCGTCCTACGAGCAGTACTTC.

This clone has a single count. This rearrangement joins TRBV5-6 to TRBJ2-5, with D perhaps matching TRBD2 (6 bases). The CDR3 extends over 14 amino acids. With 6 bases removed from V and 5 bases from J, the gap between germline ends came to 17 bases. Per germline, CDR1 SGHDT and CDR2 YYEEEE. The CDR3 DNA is TGTGCCAGCACCGAGACTAGGATTCTGGAGACCCAGTACTTC. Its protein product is CASTETRILETQYF.

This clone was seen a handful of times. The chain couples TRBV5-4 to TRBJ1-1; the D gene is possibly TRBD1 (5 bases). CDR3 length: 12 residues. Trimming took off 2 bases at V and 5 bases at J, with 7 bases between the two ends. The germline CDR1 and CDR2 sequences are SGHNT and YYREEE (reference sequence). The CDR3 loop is CASSFGGTEAFF. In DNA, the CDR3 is TGTGCCAGCAGCTTCGGGGGTACTGAAGCTTTCTTT.

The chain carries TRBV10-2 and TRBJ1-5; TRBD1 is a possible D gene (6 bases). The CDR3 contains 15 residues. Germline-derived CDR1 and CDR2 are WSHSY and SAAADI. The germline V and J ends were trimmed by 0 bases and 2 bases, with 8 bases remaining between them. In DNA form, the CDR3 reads TGCGCCAGCAGTGAGTCGACAGGTGGCAATCAGCCCCAGCATTTT. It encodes CASSESTGGNQPQHF.

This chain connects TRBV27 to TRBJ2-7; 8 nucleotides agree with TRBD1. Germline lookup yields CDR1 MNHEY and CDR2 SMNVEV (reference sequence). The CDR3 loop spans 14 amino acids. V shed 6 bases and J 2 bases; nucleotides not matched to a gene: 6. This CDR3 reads CASSLDRDAYEQYF. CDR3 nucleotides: TGTGCCAGCAGCCTGGACAGGGATGCCTACGAGCAGTACTTC.

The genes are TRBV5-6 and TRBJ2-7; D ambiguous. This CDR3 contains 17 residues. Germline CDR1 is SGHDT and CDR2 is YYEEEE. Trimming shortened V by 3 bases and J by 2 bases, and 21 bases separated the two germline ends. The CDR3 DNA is TGTGCCAGCAGCTCCCGAGCCGGTACAGCTGTTCCCTACGAGCAGTACTTC. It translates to CASSSRAGTAVPYEQYF.

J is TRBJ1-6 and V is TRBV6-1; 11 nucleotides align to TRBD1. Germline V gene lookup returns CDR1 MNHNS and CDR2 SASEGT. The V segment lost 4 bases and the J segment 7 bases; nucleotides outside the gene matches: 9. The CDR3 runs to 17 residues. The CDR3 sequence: CASSVPTGQGENSPLHF. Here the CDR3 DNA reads TGTGCCAGCAGTGTCCCCACGGGACAGGGGGAGAATTCACCCCTCCACTTT.

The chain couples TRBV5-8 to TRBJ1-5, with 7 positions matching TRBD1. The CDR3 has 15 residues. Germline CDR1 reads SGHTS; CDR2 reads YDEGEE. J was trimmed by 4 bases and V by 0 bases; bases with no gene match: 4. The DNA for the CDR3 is TGTGCCAGCAGCTTGGTGCCAGGGGGGAATCAGCCCCAGCATTTT. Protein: CASSLVPGGNQPQHF.

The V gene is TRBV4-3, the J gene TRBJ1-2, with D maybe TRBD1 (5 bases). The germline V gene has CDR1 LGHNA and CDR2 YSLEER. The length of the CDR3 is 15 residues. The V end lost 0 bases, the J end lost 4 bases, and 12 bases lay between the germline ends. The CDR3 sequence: CASSQDRADFYGYTF. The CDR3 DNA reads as TGCGCCAGCAGCCAAGACAGGGCGGATTTCTATGGCTACACCTTC.

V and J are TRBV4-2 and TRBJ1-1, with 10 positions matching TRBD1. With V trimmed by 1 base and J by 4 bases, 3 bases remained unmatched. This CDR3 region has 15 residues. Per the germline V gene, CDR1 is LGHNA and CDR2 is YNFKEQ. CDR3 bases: TGTGCCAGCAGCCAAGCCCGGGACAGGGGCACTGAAGCTTTCTTT. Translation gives CASSQARDRGTEAFF.

In DNA, the CDR3 is TGTGCCAGCAGCCGAAACTTCGGACAGGCTGGACCCTATGGCTACACCTTC. This gives the protein CASSRNFGQAGPYGYTF. The chain has TRBV27 and TRBJ1-2; 7 positions agree with TRBD1. The CDR3 spans 17 residues. Germline V gene sequence: CDR1 MNHEY, CDR2 SMNVEV (reference sequence). The V segment lost 6 bases and the J segment 4 bases; nucleotides outside the gene matches: 17.

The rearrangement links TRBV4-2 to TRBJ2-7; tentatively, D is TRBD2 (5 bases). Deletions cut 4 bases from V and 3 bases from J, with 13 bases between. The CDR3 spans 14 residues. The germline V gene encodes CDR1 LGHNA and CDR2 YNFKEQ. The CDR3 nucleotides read TGTGCCAGCAGCCTCAACCCCGGGGACTACGAGCAGTACTTC. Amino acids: CASSLNPGDYEQYF.

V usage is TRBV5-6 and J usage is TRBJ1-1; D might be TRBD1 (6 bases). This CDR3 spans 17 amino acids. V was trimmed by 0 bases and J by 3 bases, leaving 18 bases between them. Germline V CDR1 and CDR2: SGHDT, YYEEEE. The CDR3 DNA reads TGTGCCAGCAGCTTGGCGGGGGGGTACAGGGCATACACTGAAGCTTTCTTT. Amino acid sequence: CASSLAGGYRAYTEAFF. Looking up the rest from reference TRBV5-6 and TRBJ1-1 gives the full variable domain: DAGVTQSPTHLIKTRGQQVTLRCSPKSGHDTVSWYQQALGQGPQFIFQYYEEEERQRGNFPDRFSGHQFPNYSSELNVNALLLGDSALYLCASSLAGGYRAYTEAFFGQGTRLTVV.

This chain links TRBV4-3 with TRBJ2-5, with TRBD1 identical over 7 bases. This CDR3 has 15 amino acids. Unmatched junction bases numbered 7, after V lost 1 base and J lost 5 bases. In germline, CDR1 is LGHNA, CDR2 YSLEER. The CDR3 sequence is CASSQGRGIGETQYF. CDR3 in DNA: TGCGCCAGCAGCCAAGGCAGGGGGATAGGGGAGACCCAGTACTTC.

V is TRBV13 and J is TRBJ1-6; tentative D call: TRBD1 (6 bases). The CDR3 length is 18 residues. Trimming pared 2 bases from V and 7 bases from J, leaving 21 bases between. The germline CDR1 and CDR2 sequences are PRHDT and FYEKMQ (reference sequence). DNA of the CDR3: TGTGCCAGCAGCTTAATGGTTCAGGGGAACGGTCCAAATTCACCCCTCCACTTT. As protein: CASSLMVQGNGPNSPLHF.

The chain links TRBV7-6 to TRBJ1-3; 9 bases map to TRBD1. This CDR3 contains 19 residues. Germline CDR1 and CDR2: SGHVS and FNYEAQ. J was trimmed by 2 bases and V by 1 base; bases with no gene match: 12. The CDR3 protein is CASSLGDRVGLYTGNTIYF. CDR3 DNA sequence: TGTGCCAGCAGCTTAGGGGACAGGGTGGGCCTCTATACTGGAAACACCATATATTTT. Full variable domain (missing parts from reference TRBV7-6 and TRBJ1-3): GAGVSQSPRYKVTKRGQDVALRCDPISGHVSLYWYRQALGQGPEFLTYFNYEAQQDKSGLPNDRFSAERPEGSISTLTIQRTEQRDSAMYRCASSLGDRVGLYTGNTIYFGEGSWLTVV.